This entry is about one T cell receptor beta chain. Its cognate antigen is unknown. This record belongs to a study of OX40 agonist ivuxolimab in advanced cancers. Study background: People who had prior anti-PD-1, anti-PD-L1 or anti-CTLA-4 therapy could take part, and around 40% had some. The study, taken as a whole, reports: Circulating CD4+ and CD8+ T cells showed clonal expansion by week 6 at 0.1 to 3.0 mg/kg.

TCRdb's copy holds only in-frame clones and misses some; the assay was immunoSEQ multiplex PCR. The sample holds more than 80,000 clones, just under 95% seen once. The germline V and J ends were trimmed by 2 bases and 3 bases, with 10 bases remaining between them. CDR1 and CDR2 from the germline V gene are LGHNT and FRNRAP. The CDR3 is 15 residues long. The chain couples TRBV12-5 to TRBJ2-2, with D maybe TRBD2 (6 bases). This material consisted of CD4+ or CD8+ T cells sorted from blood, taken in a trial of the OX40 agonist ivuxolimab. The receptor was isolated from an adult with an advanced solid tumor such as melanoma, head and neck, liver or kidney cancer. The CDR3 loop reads CASGLKTGDTGELFF. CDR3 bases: TGTGCTAGTGGTTTGAAAACGGGGGACACCGGGGAGCTGTTTTTT.